This T cell receptor beta chain originates from a study of cytomegalovirus exposure and HLA in healthy donors. V was clipped by 4 bases and J by 7 bases, with 10 bases between them. This CDR3 comprises 13 residues. Germline lookup yields CDR1 SGHDN and CDR2 FVKESK. Primers for the PCR totalled 60 Vbeta and 13 Jbeta. Assay: immunoSEQ multiplex PCR; the TCRdb copy retains only in-frame clones and omits some. The sample yields fewer than 200,000 clones, over 60% seen once. The specimen was PBMCs. This chain joins TRBV14 and TRBJ2-2; D unclear. This clonotype was obtained from a woman aged 30 to 39 in good health and CMV-seronegative. CDR3 sequence reads: CASSPGYLGELFF. The CDR3 DNA reads TGTGCCAGCAGCCCCGGGTACCTCGGGGAGCTGTTTTTT.